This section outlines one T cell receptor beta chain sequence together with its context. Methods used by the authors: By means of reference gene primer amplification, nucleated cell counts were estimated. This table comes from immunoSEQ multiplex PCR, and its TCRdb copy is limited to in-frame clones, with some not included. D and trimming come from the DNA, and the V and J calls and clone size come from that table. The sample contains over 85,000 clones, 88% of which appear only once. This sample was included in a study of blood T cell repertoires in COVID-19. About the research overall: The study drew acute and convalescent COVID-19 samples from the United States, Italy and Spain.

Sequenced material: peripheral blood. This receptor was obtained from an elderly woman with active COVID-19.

The CDR3 sequence is CASSPFRDRKETQYF. As DNA, the CDR3 is TGTGCCAGCAGCCCCTTCCGGGACAGAAAAGAGACCCAGTACTTC. The genes are TRBV3-1 (or the pseudogene TRBV3-2) and TRBJ2-5; TRBD1 agrees at 7 bases. From germline, CDR1 is LGHDT and CDR2 YNNKEL (reference sequence). The CDR3 extends over 15 amino acids. V was pared by 4 bases and J by 3 bases, with 8 bases of the junction left unmatched.